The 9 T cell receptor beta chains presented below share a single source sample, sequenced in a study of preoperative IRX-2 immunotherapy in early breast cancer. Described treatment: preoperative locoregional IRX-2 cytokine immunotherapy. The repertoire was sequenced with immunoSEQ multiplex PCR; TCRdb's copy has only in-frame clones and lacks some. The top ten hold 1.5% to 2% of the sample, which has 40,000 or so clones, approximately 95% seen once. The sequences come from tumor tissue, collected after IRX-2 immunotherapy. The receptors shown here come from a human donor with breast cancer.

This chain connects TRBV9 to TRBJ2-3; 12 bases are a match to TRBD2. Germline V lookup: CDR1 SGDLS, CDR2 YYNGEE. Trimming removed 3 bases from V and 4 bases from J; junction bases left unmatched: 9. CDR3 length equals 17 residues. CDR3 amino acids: CASSAHLLAGGADTQYF. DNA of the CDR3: TGTGCCAGCAGCGCACACCTACTAGCGGGGGGCGCAGATACGCAGTATTTT. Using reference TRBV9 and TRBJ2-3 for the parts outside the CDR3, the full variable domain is DSGVTQTPKHLITATGQRVTLRCSPRSGDLSVYWYQQSLDQGLQFLIQYYNGEERAKGNILERFSAQQFPDLHSELNLSSLELGDSALYFCASSAHLLAGGADTQYFGPGTRLTVL.

The CDR3 DNA reads TGTGCCAGCTCACCACCTGAGACAGGGGCCTTTCAGGGAGCTTTCTTT. It yields the protein CASSPPETGAFQGAFF. The genes are TRBV18 and TRBJ1-1, with 8 bases aligning to TRBD1. Germline-derived CDR1 and CDR2 are KGHSH and LQKENI. After removal of 0 bases from V and 10 bases from J, the junction contained 13 bases not matched to a gene. The CDR3 contains 16 residues.

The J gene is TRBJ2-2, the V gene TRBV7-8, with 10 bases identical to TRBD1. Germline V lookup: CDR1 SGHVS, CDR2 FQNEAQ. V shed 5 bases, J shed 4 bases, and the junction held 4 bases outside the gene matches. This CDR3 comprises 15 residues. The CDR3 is CASSPGTGVTGELFF. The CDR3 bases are TGTGCCAGCAGCCCCGGGACAGGGGTCACCGGGGAGCTGTTTTTT.

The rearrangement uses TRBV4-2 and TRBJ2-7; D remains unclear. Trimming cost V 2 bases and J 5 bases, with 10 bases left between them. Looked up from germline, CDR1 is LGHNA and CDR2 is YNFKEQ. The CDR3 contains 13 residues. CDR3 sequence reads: CASSQPGRNEQYF. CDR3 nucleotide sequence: TGTGCCAGCAGCCAACCAGGAAGGAACGAGCAGTACTTC.

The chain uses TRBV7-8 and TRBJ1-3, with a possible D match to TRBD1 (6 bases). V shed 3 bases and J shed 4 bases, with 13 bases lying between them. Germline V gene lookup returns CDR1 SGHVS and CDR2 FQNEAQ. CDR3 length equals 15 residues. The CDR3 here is CASSFGGSGGNTIYF. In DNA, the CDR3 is TGTGCCAGCAGCTTCGGGGGCTCTGGGGGAAACACCATATATTTT.

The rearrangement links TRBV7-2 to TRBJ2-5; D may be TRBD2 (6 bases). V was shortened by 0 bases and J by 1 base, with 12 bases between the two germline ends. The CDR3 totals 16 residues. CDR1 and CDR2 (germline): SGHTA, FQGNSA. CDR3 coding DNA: TGTGCCAGCAGCTTAGCGCCGGGAGCTGGCCAAGAGACCCAGTACTTC. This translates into CASSLAPGAGQETQYF.

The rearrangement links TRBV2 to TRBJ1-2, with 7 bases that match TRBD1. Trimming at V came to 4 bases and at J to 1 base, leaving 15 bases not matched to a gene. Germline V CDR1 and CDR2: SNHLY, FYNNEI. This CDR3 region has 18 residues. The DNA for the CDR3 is TGTGCCAGCAGTGTAAAAAAGTCGACAGGGATCATTAACTATGGCTACACCTTC. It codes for CASSVKKSTGIINYGYTF. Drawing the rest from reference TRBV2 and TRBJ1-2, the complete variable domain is EPEVTQTPSHQVTQMGQEVILRCVPISNHLYFYWYRQILGQKVEFLVSFYNNEISEKSEIFDDQFSVERPDGSNFTLKIRSTKLEDSAMYFCASSVKKSTGIINYGYTFGSGTRLTVV.

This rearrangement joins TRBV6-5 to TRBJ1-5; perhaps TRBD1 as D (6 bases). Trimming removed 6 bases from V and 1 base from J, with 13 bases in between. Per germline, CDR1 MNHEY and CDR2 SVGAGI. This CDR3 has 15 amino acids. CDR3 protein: CASRTGQGSNQPQHF. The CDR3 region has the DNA TGTGCCAGCAGAACAGGGCAGGGAAGCAATCAGCCCCAGCATTTT.

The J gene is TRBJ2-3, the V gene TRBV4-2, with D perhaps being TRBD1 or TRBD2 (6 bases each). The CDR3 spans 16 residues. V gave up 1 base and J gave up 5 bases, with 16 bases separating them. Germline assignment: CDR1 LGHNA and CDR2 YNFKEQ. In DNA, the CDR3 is TGTGCCAGCAGCCAAGCCCGGAGGGGGATGGAAGATACGCAGTATTTT. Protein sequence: CASSQARRGMEDTQYF.